This T cell receptor (beta chain) was retrieved from a study of beta chain features in type 1 diabetes. Across the whole study: Analysis included more than 90 million sorted cells drawn from all samples. General study points: Healthy donors had naive, central memory and Treg TCRB repertoires that appeared less similar than those seen among patients.

Isolated RNA was reverse transcribed in full, so expressed TCRB transcripts were sequenced. Sequencing of naive, central memory and regulatory T cell samples gave an average of around 3.5 million reads. This table comes from immunoSEQ multiplex PCR, and its TCRdb copy is limited to in-frame clones, with some not included. Of hundreds of thousands of clones listed, 10% to 15% were seen once; the top ten hold 0.017%. This clone was observed a few times. What it binds is unknown. The receptor's source is a man aged 18 to 30 in good health. Sequencing was carried out using naive CD4+ T cells from blood.

The CDR3 sequence: CASSPLGGGSSEQYF. The CDR3 DNA follows: TGTGCCAGCAGTCCCTTGGGGGGCGGGAGTAGCGAGCAGTACTTC. The chain is built from TRBV27 and TRBJ2-7; perhaps TRBD2 as D (7 bases). Germline CDR1 reads MNHEY; CDR2 reads SMNVEV (reference sequence). The CDR3 is made up of 15 amino acids. Deletions cut 5 bases from V and 6 bases from J, with 20 bases between.